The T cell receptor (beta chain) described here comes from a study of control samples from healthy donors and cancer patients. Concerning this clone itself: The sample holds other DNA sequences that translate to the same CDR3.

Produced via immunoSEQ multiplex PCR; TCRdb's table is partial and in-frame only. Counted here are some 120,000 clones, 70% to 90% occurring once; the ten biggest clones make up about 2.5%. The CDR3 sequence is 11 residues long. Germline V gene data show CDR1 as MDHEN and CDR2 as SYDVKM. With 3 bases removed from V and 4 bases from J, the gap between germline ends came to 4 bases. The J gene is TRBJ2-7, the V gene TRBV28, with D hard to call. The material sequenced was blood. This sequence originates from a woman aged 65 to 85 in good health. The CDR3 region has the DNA TGTGCCAGCAGTTTTGGATACGAGCAGTACTTC. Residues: CASSFGYEQYF.